These 5 T cell receptor beta chains originate from one sample sequenced in a study of OX40 agonist ivuxolimab in advanced cancers. The data were produced by immunoSEQ multiplex PCR, yet TCRdb's version contains in-frame clones alone and is incomplete. Of under 85,000 clones listed, approximately 86% are singletons. The sample consisted of CD4+ or CD8+ T cells sorted from blood, taken in a trial of the OX40 agonist ivuxolimab. These receptor sequences come from an adult with an advanced solid tumor such as melanoma, head and neck, liver or kidney cancer.

The chain recombines TRBV7-2 with TRBJ1-1; a possible D gene is TRBD1 (5 bases). This CDR3 is 13 amino acids long. Trimming left V 3 bases short and J 5 bases short, with 10 bases between. CDR1 is SGHTA and CDR2 is FQGNSA in the germline V gene. CDR3: CASSFGATTEAFF. The CDR3 DNA sequence: TGTGCCAGCAGCTTTGGGGCTACAACTGAAGCTTTCTTT.

V gene TRBV7-9 combines with J gene TRBJ2-7; TRBD1 might be the D (5 bases). V was cut by 5 bases and J by 6 bases, with 11 bases left in between. Germline CDR1 SEHNR, CDR2 FQNEAQ (reference sequence). This CDR3 is 12 amino acids long. The CDR3 reads CASSQVRGEQYF. The CDR3 bases are TGTGCCAGCAGCCAAGTAAGGGGCGAGCAGTACTTC.

The chain combines TRBV7-2 with TRBJ2-3; 11 nucleotides line up with TRBD2. The length of the CDR3 is 17 residues. Germline V lookup: CDR1 SGHTA, CDR2 FQGNSA. Trimming cost V 5 bases and J 11 bases; bases outside gene matches: 18. The CDR3, as DNA: TGTGCCAGCAGCCACCACTTACTAGCGGGAGAAGGTTACGGGCAGTATTTT. It codes for CASSHHLLAGEGYGQYF.

A note on this clone: The sample contains more than one DNA sequence encoding this CDR3. This chain links TRBV4-1 with TRBJ1-2; TRBD1 might be the D (5 bases). This CDR3 spans 16 amino acids. Trimming shortened V by 1 base and J by 8 bases, and 20 bases separated the two germline ends. Germline V gene data show CDR1 as MGHRA and CDR2 as YSYEKL. The CDR3 region has the DNA TGCGCCAGCAGCCAAGTAGGTGGGGCGCTTAGCGGGGGCTACACCTTC. It translates to CASSQVGGALSGGYTF.

The chain couples TRBV7-6 to TRBJ2-1, with TRBD2 matching 14 bases. This CDR3 has 14 amino acids. The J segment lost 10 bases and the V segment lost 4 bases, leaving 3 bases of the junction unmatched. Germline V lookup: CDR1 SGHVS, CDR2 FNYEAQ. The CDR3 coding sequence is TGTGCCAGCAGCTCCCGACTAGCGGGGGGGGAGCAGTTCTTC. Translated: CASSSRLAGGEQFF.